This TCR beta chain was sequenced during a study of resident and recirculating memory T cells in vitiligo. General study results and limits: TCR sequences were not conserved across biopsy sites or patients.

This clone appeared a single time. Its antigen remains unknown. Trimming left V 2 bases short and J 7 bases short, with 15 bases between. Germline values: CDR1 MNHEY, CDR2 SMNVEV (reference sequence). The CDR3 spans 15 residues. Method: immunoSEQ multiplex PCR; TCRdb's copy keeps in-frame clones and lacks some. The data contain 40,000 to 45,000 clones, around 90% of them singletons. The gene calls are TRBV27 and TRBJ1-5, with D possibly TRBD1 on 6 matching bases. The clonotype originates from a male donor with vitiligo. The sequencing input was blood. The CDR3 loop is CASSLAGDPRQPQHF. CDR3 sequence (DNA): TGTGCCAGCAGTTTAGCAGGGGATCCGCGGCAGCCCCAGCATTTT.